These 9 T cell receptor beta chains were sequenced from one sample in a study of control samples from healthy donors and cancer patients. Clones were read by immunoSEQ multiplex PCR, and TCRdb kept only the in-frame ones, dropping some. The sample lists 120,000 or so clones; around 87% were seen once. The sequenced material came from blood. These receptors came from a man aged 40-49 years in good health.

This clone was found a few times. The rearrangement joins TRBV5-4 to TRBJ1-4; 7 nucleotides match TRBD1. The CDR3 is 15 amino acids. With V trimmed by 0 bases and J by 5 bases, 4 bases remained unmatched. Germline loops: CDR1 SGHNT, CDR2 YYREEE (reference sequence). Here the CDR3 DNA reads TGTGCCAGCAGCTTGGACAGGGGTTTGAATGAAAAACTGTTTTTT. Amino acid sequence: CASSLDRGLNEKLFF.

The chain has TRBV5-1 and TRBJ2-7, with unresolved D. The CDR3 sequence is 12 residues long. CDR1 is SGHRS and CDR2 is YFSETQ in the germline V gene. Trimming removed 4 bases from V and 7 bases from J, with 12 bases in between. For the CDR3, the DNA is TGCGCCAGCAGCCCACGGGTGGGGGAGCAGTACTTC. It encodes CASSPRVGEQYF. The entire variable domain, with the rest obtained from reference TRBV5-1 and TRBJ2-7, is as follows: KAGVTQTPRYLIKTRGQQVTLSCSPISGHRSVSWYQQTPGQGLQFLFEYFSETQRNKGNFPGRFSGRQFSNSRSEMNVSTLELGDSALYLCASSPRVGEQYFGPGTRLTVT.

To note about this clone: This may stem from a read error, because a much larger clone lies one nucleotide away. The V and J genes are TRBV12-3 or TRBV12-4 and TRBJ1-5, with TRBD1 as a possible D gene (5 bases). Deletions cut 6 bases from V and 6 bases from J, with 12 bases between. This CDR3 is built from 13 residues. The CDR3 nucleotides are TGTGCCAGCAGCTTGGGAAGGGGTCAGCCCCAGCATTTT. Amino acid sequence: CASSLGRGQPQHF.

This rearrangement joins TRBV28 to TRBJ1-1; 8 nucleotides match TRBD1. The CDR3 runs 17 residues. The germline V gene encodes CDR1 MDHEN and CDR2 SYDVKM. J gave up 2 bases and V 5 bases, and 13 bases lay outside the gene matches. CDR3 sequence (DNA): TGTGCCAGCAGTCCCTCAGGGGGCGCAAGGGCCAACACTGAAGCTTTCTTT. This sequence encodes CASSPSGGARANTEAFF.

The chain employs TRBV29-1 and TRBJ1-4; D not certain. V was trimmed by 6 bases and J by 2 bases, leaving 13 bases between them. This CDR3 contains 14 residues. CDR1 SQVTM and CDR2 ANQGSEA come from the germline V gene. As DNA, the CDR3 is TGCAGCGTAGGACCTAGCTCGACTAATGAAAAACTGTTTTTT. This codes for CSVGPSSTNEKLFF.

This clone was seen once. In nucleotides, the CDR3 is TGCGCCAGCAGCACGGACAGCCGTTCCTATGGCTACACCTTC. Amino acid sequence: CASSTDSRSYGYTF. The chain uses TRBV5-1 and TRBJ1-2; D might be TRBD1 (6 bases). Deletions cut 4 bases from V and 4 bases from J, with 14 bases between. CDR1 is SGHRS, CDR2 YFSETQ, per germline. The CDR3 runs 14 residues.

This chain connects TRBV5-4 to TRBJ2-2; possible D gene TRBD2, 5 bases. This CDR3 is built from 13 residues. With 7 bases removed from V and 4 bases from J, the gap between germline ends came to 11 bases. The germline V gene encodes CDR1 SGHNT and CDR2 YYREEE (reference sequence). The DNA for the CDR3 is TGTGCCAGCGGGCCGGCGGGCACCGGGGAGCTGTTTTTT. Its protein product is CASGPAGTGELFF.

This chain's CDR3 is CASSQRRTRDNEQFF. The CDR3 nucleotides are TGCGCCAGCAGCCAACGGAGGACACGGGACAATGAGCAGTTCTTC. This chain uses TRBV4-3 with TRBJ2-1, with D perhaps assigned TRBD1 or TRBD2 (5 bases each). The CDR3 loop spans 15 amino acids. V was shortened by 2 bases and J by 5 bases, with 13 bases between the two germline ends. The germline CDR1 and CDR2 sequences are LGHNA and YSLEER.

The chain uses TRBV24-1 and TRBJ2-2, with D unclear. Germline values: CDR1 KGHDR, CDR2 SFDVKD. The CDR3 covers 15 residues. The V end was cut by 4 bases, the J end by 3 bases, with 11 bases between. The CDR3: CATSDIQGYTGELFF. CDR3 bases: TGTGCCACCAGTGACATACAAGGGTACACCGGGGAGCTGTTTTTT.